The present T cell receptor beta chain was sequenced within a study of cytomegalovirus exposure and HLA in healthy donors. This CDR3 is built from 13 residues. CDR1 and CDR2 from the germline V gene are PRHDT and FYEKMQ (reference sequence). V dropped 4 bases and J dropped 4 bases, with 10 bases sitting between them. At collection, donors were nominally healthy, but unrecorded immune exposures were probable. Study outcomes and limitations: Reports indicated that the classifier achieved high specificity and sensitivity in diagnosing cytomegalovirus status. A cluster of highly shared sequence variants was likely a sequencing artifact.

The study ran its PCR with 60 Vbeta and 13 Jbeta primers. Measured with immunoSEQ multiplex PCR; TCRdb has only the in-frame clones, and not every one. Among 150,000 or so clones, around 77% were seen once, and the ten largest hold 1%. In the case of this clone: Its antigen remains unknown.

The receptor was isolated from a woman in her thirties or forties in good health and CMV-seronegative. The chain links TRBV13 to TRBJ1-2; D is perhaps TRBD1 (6 bases). Material: PBMCs. CDR3 in DNA: TGTGCCAGCAGCTCACAGGGCCCCTATGGCTACACCTTC. It translates to CASSSQGPYGYTF.